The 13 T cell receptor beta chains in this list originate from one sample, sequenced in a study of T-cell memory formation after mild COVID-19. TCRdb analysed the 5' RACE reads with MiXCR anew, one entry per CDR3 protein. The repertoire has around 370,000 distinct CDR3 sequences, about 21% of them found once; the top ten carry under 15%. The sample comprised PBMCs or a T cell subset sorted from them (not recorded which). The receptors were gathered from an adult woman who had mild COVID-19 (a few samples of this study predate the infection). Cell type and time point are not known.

The CDR3 loop is CASSPSWVNSPLHF. In DNA, the CDR3 is TGTGCCAGCAGTCCTTCGTGGGTAAATTCACCCCTCCACTTT. The V and J genes are TRBV7-2 and TRBJ1-6; no reliable D call. The CDR3 loop spans 14 amino acids. The germline CDR1 and CDR2 sequences are SGHTA and FQGNSA. The V end was cut by 6 bases, the J end by 7 bases, with 13 bases between.

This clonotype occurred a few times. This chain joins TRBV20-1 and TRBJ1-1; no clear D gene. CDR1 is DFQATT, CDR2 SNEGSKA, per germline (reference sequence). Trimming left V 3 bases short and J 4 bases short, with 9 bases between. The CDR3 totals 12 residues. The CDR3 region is CSARGVGTEAFF. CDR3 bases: TGCAGTGCTAGGGGTGTTGGCACTGAAGCTTTCTTT.

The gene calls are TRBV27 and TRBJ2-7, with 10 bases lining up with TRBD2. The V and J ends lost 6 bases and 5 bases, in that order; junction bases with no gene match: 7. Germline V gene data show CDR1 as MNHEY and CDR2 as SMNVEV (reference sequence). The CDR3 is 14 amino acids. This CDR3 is CASRQSGRANEQYF. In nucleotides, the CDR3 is TGTGCCAGCAGACAAAGCGGGAGGGCGAACGAGCAGTACTTC.

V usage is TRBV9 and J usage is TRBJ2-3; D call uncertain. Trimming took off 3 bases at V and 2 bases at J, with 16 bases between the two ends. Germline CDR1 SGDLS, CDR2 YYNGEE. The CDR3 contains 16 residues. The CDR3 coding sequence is TGTGCCAGCAGCGCAGAGGTCGGGTTATACACAGATACGCAGTATTTT. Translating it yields CASSAEVGLYTDTQYF.

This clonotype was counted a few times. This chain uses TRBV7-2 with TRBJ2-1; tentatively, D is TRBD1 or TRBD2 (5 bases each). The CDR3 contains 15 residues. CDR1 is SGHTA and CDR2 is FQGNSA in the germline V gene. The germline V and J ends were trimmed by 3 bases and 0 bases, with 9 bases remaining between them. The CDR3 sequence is CASSLGPSSYNEQFF. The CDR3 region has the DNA TGTGCCAGCAGCTTGGGACCCAGCTCCTACAATGAGCAGTTCTTC.

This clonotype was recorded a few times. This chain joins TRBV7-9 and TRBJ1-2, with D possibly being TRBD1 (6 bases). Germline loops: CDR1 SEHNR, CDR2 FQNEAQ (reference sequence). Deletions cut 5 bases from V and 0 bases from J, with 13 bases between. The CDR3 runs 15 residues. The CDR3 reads CASSPKTGSNYGYTF. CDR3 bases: TGTGCCAGCAGCCCAAAGACAGGCTCTAACTATGGCTACACCTTC.

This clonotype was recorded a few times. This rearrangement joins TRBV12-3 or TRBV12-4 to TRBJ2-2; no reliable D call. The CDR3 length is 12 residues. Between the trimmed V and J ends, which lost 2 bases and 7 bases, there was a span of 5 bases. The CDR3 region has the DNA TGTGCCAGCAGTTTACGGGTCGGGGAGCTGTTTTTT. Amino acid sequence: CASSLRVGELFF.

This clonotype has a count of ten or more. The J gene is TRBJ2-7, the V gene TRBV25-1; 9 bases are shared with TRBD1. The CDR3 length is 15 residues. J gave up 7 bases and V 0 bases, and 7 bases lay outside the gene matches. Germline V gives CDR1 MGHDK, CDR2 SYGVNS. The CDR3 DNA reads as TGTGCCAGCAGTGAATACGGAACAGGGGGCGGAGAGCAGTACTTC. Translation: CASSEYGTGGGEQYF.

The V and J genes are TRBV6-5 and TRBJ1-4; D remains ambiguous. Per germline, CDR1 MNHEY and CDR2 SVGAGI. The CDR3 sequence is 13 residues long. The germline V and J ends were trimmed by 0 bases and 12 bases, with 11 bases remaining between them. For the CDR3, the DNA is TGTGCCAGCAGTTACTCGAACAGAAGGGAACTGTTTTTT. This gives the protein CASSYSNRRELFF.

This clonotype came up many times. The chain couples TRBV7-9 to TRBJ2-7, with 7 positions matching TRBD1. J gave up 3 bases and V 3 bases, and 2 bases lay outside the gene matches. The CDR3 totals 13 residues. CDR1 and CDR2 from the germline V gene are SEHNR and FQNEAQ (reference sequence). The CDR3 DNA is TGTGCCAGCAGCTTGACAGGGAACTACGAGCAGTACTTC. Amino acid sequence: CASSLTGNYEQYF.

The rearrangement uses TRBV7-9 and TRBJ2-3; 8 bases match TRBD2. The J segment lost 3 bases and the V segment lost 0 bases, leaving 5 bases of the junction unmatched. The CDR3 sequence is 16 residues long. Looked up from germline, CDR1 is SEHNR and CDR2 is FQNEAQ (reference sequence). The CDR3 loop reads CASSLAAGGPTDTQYF. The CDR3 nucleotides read TGTGCCAGCAGCTTAGCGGCGGGGGGCCCTACAGATACGCAGTATTTT.

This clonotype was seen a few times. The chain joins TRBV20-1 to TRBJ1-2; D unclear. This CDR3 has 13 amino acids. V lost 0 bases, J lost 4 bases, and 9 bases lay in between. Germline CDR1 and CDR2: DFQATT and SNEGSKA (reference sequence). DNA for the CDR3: TGCAGTGCTAGAGACCGGATCTCCTATGGCTACACCTTC. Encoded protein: CSARDRISYGYTF.

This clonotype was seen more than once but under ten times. For the CDR3, the DNA is TGTGCCAGCAGCCCCGGATCTGAGCAGTTCTTC. This gives the protein CASSPGSEQFF. The rearrangement links TRBV9 to TRBJ2-1; D gene ambiguous. V was shortened by 4 bases and J by 9 bases, with 8 bases between the two germline ends. Germline-derived CDR1 and CDR2 are SGDLS and YYNGEE. The CDR3 length is 11 residues.